Sequencing of this TCR beta chain was carried out in a study of response to subunit inactivated influenza vaccine. Whole-study findings and limits: Each seasonal influenza vaccination, the authors suggested, recruits few new T cells.

In its sample, this clonotype was seen a few times. No antigen is known for it. Trimming took 4 bases from V and 0 from J, leaving 14 bases between them. The CDR3 is made up of 16 amino acids. TCRdb analysed the RT-PCR reads with MiXCR anew, one entry per CDR3 protein. The sample comprises 200,000 to 300,000 distinct CDR3 sequences, 9% to 15% of which are singletons, and approximately 8.3% rests with the top ten. This sample comprised non-naive T cells sorted from PBMCs, obtained 14 to 15 days before vaccination. The genes are TRBV12-3 or TRBV12-4 and TRBJ2-3; D ambiguous. The clonotype originates from a man aged 50 to 59 who received an inactivated influenza vaccine. The CDR3 is CASSSPLGRSTDTQYF. Here the CDR3 DNA reads TGTGCCAGCAGTTCCCCCCTGGGTCGGAGCACAGATACGCAGTATTTT.